A single sample gave rise to the 10 T cell receptor beta chains below, sequenced in a study of blood T cell repertoires in COVID-19. Clones were read by immunoSEQ multiplex PCR, and TCRdb kept only the in-frame ones, dropping some. Of approximately 150,000 clones in the sample, 85% to 90% were seen once. The sample was peripheral blood. The receptor source for this set is a woman aged 80 or older with COVID-19, enrolled during active disease.

This sequence joins TRBV19 and TRBJ1-5, with a weak D call TRBD1 (6 bases). From germline, CDR1 is LNHDA and CDR2 SQIVND (reference sequence). V was shortened by 8 bases and J by 6 bases, with 14 bases between the two germline ends. The CDR3 extends over 13 amino acids. The CDR3 nucleotides read TGTGCCAGTTCCGGGACAAGGGGTCAGCCCCAGCATTTT. Translating it yields CASSGTRGQPQHF.

J is TRBJ1-6 and V is TRBV5-1; 9 nucleotides line up with TRBD1. CDR1 SGHRS and CDR2 YFSETQ come from the germline V gene. The CDR3 sequence is 16 residues long. The trim removed 4 bases at V and 8 bases at J, leaving 10 bases unmatched. For the CDR3, the DNA is TGCGCCAGCAGCAAGTCCGGGACAGGGCCACATTCACCCCTCCACTTT. It yields the protein CASSKSGTGPHSPLHF.

The rearrangement links TRBV9 to TRBJ2-1; weak D call: TRBD1 (6 bases). The CDR3 covers 15 residues. V was clipped by 0 bases and J by 7 bases, with 14 bases between them. The germline V gene has CDR1 SGDLS and CDR2 YYNGEE. Here the CDR3 reads CASSVVGAQGNEQFF. The CDR3 coding sequence is TGTGCCAGCAGCGTAGTAGGGGCCCAGGGGAATGAGCAGTTCTTC.

This clone was counted between two and nine times. V is TRBV19 and J is TRBJ1-3; possibly TRBD1 for D (5 bases). Per the germline V gene, CDR1 is LNHDA and CDR2 is SQIVND (reference sequence). The CDR3 extends over 15 amino acids. V shed 9 bases and J shed 0 bases, with 15 bases lying between them. The chain's CDR3 is CASSRVKGSGNTIYF. The CDR3 DNA reads as TGTGCCAGCTCCAGGGTAAAGGGCTCTGGAAACACCATATATTTT.

V gene TRBV21-1 combines with J gene TRBJ2-4; the table's D call, TRBD1, has no DNA check behind it. TRBV21-1 is listed as a pseudogene. The CDR3 loop spans 16 amino acids. The CDR3 sequence is CASSKFLSGGKNIQYF. CDR3 bases: TGTGCCAGCAGCAAGTTCCTCTCAGGGGGGAAAAACATTCAGTACTTC.

This chain links TRBV21-1 with TRBJ1-1; the DNA was not used to check the table's D call, TRBD1. TRBV21-1 is described as a pseudogene. The CDR3 covers 14 residues. DNA of the CDR3: TGTGCCAGCCCCTCCGGGACAGGGAACACTGAAGCTTTCTTT. Translated: CASPSGTGNTEAFF.

V and J are TRBV9 and TRBJ2-3; TRBD2 might be the D (5 bases). This CDR3 is 16 amino acids long. Trimming stripped 2 bases from V and 0 bases from J, with 13 bases between. Germline V gives CDR1 SGDLS, CDR2 YYNGEE. The CDR3 is CASSVSAGFSTDTQYF. The CDR3 DNA sequence: TGTGCCAGCAGCGTTTCCGCGGGCTTTAGCACAGATACGCAGTATTTT.

The chain joins TRBV28 to TRBJ1-1; unclear D gene. V shed 5 bases and J shed 3 bases, with 16 bases lying between them. This CDR3 region has 15 residues. Germline CDR1 MDHEN, CDR2 SYDVKM. The CDR3 DNA reads as TGTGCCAGCAGTACACTGGGCAGGTGGGACACTGAAGCTTTCTTT. It codes for CASSTLGRWDTEAFF.

This chain links TRBV4-2 with TRBJ2-5; 9 bases are shared with TRBD1. The CDR3 is 16 amino acids. The V gene's germline CDR1 is LGHNA and CDR2 YNFKEQ. V trimming: 0 bases; J trimming: 5 bases; junction bases outside the gene matches: 7. The CDR3 bases are TGTGCCAGCAGCCAAGAAGGGCCCGGGACAGGGGAGACCCAGTACTTC. It specifies CASSQEGPGTGETQYF.

This rearrangement joins TRBV4-1 to TRBJ1-5; unclear D gene. CDR3 size: 17 residues. V lost 1 base, J lost 2 bases, and 15 bases lay in between. CDR1 is MGHRA and CDR2 is YSYEKL in the germline V gene. For the CDR3, the DNA is TGCGCCAGCAGCCAAGGGGAGGGTAGGACCCGCAATCAGCCCCAGCATTTT. Its translation: CASSQGEGRTRNQPQHF.